Sequencing of this TCR beta chain was carried out in a study of technical replicates of blood from a handful of donors. TCRdb's table, derived via immunoSEQ multiplex PCR, lists solely in-frame clones and lacks some. The data contain under 85,000 clones, 85% to 95% of them singletons. The CDR3 is 16 residues long. The germline CDR1 and CDR2 sequences are SGHNT and YYREEE (reference sequence). V shed 4 bases and J 0 bases; nucleotides not matched to a gene: 9. The rearrangement joins TRBV5-4 to TRBJ1-1; the match to TRBD1 covers 7 bases. This clonotype was obtained from a human donor in good health. Material: T cells isolated from PBMCs. CDR3 DNA sequence: TGTGCCAGCAGCCCGGTTCTGACAGGGATGAACACTGAAGCTTTCTTT. Translated: CASSPVLTGMNTEAFF. Full variable domain (missing parts from reference TRBV5-4 and TRBJ1-1): ETGVTQSPTHLIKTRGQQVTLRCSSQSGHNTVSWYQQALGQGPQFIFQYYREEENGRGNFPPRFSGLQFPNYSSELNVNALELDDSALYLCASSPVLTGMNTEAFFGQGTRLTVV.